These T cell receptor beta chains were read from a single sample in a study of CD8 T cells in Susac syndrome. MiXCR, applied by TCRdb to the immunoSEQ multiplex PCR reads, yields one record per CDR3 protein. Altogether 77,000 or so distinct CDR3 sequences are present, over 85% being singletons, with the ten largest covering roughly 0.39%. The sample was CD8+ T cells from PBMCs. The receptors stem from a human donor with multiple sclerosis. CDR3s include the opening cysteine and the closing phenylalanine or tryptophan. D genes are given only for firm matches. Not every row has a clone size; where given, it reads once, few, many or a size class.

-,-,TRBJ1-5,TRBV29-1,CSVGPGEGNQPQHF,TGCAGCGTTGGACCAGGGGAAGGGAATCAGCCCCAGCATTTT
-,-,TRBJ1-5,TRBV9,CASSAGGGNQPQHF,TGTGCCAGCAGTGCGGGCGGTGGCAATCAGCCCCAGCATTTT
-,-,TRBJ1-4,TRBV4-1,CASSPGMKILFF,TGCGCCAGCAGCCCGGGAATGAAAATTCTGTTTTTT
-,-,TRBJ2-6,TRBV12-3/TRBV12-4,CASSSLNVSGANVLTF,TGTGCCAGCAGTTCCCTTAACGTCTCTGGGGCCAACGTCCTGACTTTC
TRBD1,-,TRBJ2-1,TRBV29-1,CSVPGTGAYNEQFF,TGCAGCGTCCCCGGGACAGGGGCCTACAATGAGCAGTTCTTC
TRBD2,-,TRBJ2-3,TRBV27,CASGSGSGTDTQYF,TGTGCCAGCGGCAGCGGGAGCGGAACAGATACGCAGTATTTT
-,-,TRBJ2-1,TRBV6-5,CASQAGVHEQFF,TGTGCCAGCCAGGCAGGGGTGCATGAGCAGTTCTTC
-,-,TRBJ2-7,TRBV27,CASSLRGYEQYF,TGTGCCAGCAGTTTAAGGGGCTACGAGCAGTACTTC
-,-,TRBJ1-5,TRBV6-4,CASSDSHTSSNQPQHF,TGTGCCAGCAGTGACTCGCACACATCCAGCAATCAGCCCCAGCATTTT
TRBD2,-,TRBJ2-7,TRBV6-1,CASSLAATIVPAYEQYF,TGTGCCAGCAGTCTAGCGGCTACTATAGTTCCTGCCTACGAGCAGTACTTC
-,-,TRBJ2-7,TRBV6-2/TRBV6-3,CASSWNRDIAYEQYF,TGTGCCAGCAGTTGGAACAGGGATATCGCCTACGAGCAGTACTTC
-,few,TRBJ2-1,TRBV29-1,CSVPKPIRDEQFF,TGCAGCGTTCCCAAGCCCATAAGGGATGAGCAGTTCTTC
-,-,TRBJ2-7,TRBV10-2,CASSESGLQQYF,TGCGCCAGCAGTGAGTCAGGGCTCCAGCAGTACTTC